The T cell receptor (beta chain) under discussion was sequenced for a study of blood T cell repertoires in COVID-19. Study-wide context: COVID-19 samples collected from the United States, Italy and Spain covered acute and convalescent phases. Sources were T cells, B-cell-depleted T cells, or PBMCs; the material itself was cDNA or gDNA.

Germline CDR1 reads LNHDA; CDR2 reads SQIVND (reference sequence). This CDR3 has 14 amino acids. Trimming cost V 4 bases and J 2 bases, with 10 bases left between them. Original analysis: Amplified reference gene primers provided the basis for estimating nucleated cell counts. Sequencing was performed with immunoSEQ multiplex PCR; in TCRdb, only in-frame clones are kept and a portion is missing. D and trimming come from the DNA, and the V and J calls and clone size come from that table. Of about 220,000 clones listed, 80% were seen once; the top ten hold about 7%. The sequencing sample was made of peripheral blood. The V gene is TRBV19, the J gene TRBJ2-3; the D gene is possibly TRBD1 (6 bases). The receptor was isolated from a woman in her 70s with acute or convalescent COVID-19. The CDR3 reads CASSTRTVTDTQYF. In DNA, the CDR3 is TGTGCCAGTAGTACCCGGACAGTCACAGATACGCAGTATTTT.